This T cell receptor beta chain was profiled in a study of blood T cell repertoires in COVID-19. Looking at the study overall: Donors in the United States, Italy and Spain gave samples during acute or convalescent COVID-19. T cells, B-cell-depleted T cells, or PBMCs supplied cDNA or gDNA.

The CDR3 runs 16 residues. The germline V gene encodes CDR1 SQVTM and CDR2 ANQGSEA. Trimming left V 6 bases short and J 0 bases short, with 18 bases between. Per the original methods: Using reference gene primer amplification, nucleated cell counts were estimated. Only in-frame clones appear in the TCRdb table, and some are missing; sequencing was by immunoSEQ multiplex PCR. V and J calls plus clone size are reproduced from that table; the DNA served to infer D and trimming. The table shows under 350,000 clones, with roughly 85% occurring only once. Input material: peripheral blood. V usage is TRBV29-1 and J usage is TRBJ2-1; maybe TRBD2 (5 bases). The sequence was collected from a human donor in a cohort sampled during active COVID-19. CDR3 bases: TGCAGCGTCGGGGTCGGGGAGATAAGCTCCTACAATGAGCAGTTCTTC. Its protein is CSVGVGEISSYNEQFF.